This TCR beta chain was observed in a study of vaccination and CD4 T cells after COVID-19. Note on this clonotype: Its antigen is unknown.

The Oncomine TCR Beta short-read assay sequenced DNA from cultured CD4+ T cells. One entry per CDR3 protein results from TCRdb running MiXCR on the PCR reads. The sample shows about 22,000 distinct CDR3 sequences, 30% to 35% of them seen only once. Per germline, CDR1 KGHDR and CDR2 SFDVKD. Unmatched junction bases numbered 3, after V lost 2 bases and J lost 1 base. The CDR3 has 15 amino acids. Time point defined: late sampling 161 to 241 days after vaccination in a few convalescent patients. Treatment indicated: approximately nine-day PBMC culture with coronavirus spike peptide pools or control peptides (ViraFEST assay).

The origin of this receptor is a human donor who had recovered from COVID-19. The sequencing used CD4+ T cells from blood, cultured in vitro, collected about 7 months after SARS-CoV-2 vaccination. V is TRBV24-1 and J is TRBJ1-1, with TRBD1 matching over 7 bases. Here the CDR3 reads CATSDSGTANTEAFF. In DNA form, the CDR3 reads TGTGCCACCAGTGATTCCGGGACAGCGAACACTGAAGCTTTCTTT.